This T cell receptor (beta chain) is from a study of cytomegalovirus exposure and HLA in healthy donors. The PCR used 60 Vbeta and 13 Jbeta primers. Original analysis: Roughly 81 million unique TCR beta chains, roughly 12 million shared, were counted in a later analysis. The data were produced by immunoSEQ multiplex PCR, yet TCRdb's version contains in-frame clones alone and is incomplete. V and J calls and clone size follow that table, whereas D and trimming were derived from the DNA. This sample has 130,000 to 150,000 clones, with just under 85% found just once. Germline-derived CDR1 and CDR2 are KGHSH and LQKENI. The CDR3 has 18 amino acids. Trimming removed 4 bases at V and 0 bases at J, with 18 bases between. Worth noting for this clone: No antigen is known for it.

Study findings and constraints: In vitro data verified a few CMV-associated chains as specific for CMV antigens. CMV serostatus was the sole immune exposure data available.

Source material: PBMCs. The sequence derives from a woman aged 55-69 years in good health and CMV-seropositive. V usage is TRBV18 and J usage is TRBJ2-2; D is perhaps TRBD2 (6 bases). Here the CDR3 DNA reads TGTGCCAGCTCACAAACCAGCCATCGCGGGACGAACACCGGGGAGCTGTTTTTT. Translating it yields CASSQTSHRGTNTGELFF.